Only a few counts were recorded for the clone carrying this TCR beta chain. The data derive from a study of control samples from healthy donors and cancer patients. Sequencing was performed with immunoSEQ multiplex PCR; in TCRdb, only in-frame clones are kept and a portion is missing. The sample records about 75,000 clones, 90% to 95% being singletons. The CDR3 is 14 amino acids. V gave up 2 bases and J gave up 7 bases, with 14 bases separating them. Germline lookup yields CDR1 MNHEY and CDR2 SVGAGI. The chain has TRBV6-5 and TRBJ2-5; the D gene could be TRBD1 or TRBD2 (5 bases each). Source material: blood. This receptor was identified in a woman between 40 and 55 years old in good health. DNA for the CDR3: TGTGCCAGCAGTTACGGGACCTCGTATTGGACCCAGTACTTC. Residues: CASSYGTSYWTQYF.